This TCR beta chain was identified during a study of identical twins. Overall study findings and caveats: Zero-insertion analyses were open to partial confounding by invariant MAIT and iNKT cells. Among out-of-frame alpha sequences shared by twins, low generation probability occurred in excess. Cord blood's abundant beta clonotypes had fewer insertions, unlike memory repertoires.

The cDNA had a unique molecular identifier and a template-switch universal primer site. TCRdb re-called the 5' RACE reads with MiXCR, one entry per CDR3 protein. This sample has about 890,000 distinct CDR3 sequences, with approximately 13% found just once. Only a few counts were recorded for this clonotype. Its antigen is not identified. Per the germline V gene, CDR1 is SEHNR and CDR2 is FQNEAQ (reference sequence). The CDR3 runs 16 residues. Germline trimming cut 3 bases from V and 6 bases from J; bases unmatched to any gene: 5. The same data also went into a second study, on yellow fever vaccine responses in identical twins.

Sample: PBMCs. The J gene is TRBJ2-1, the V gene TRBV7-9; TRBD2 aligns across 13 bases. The origin of this receptor is a woman in her late teens or twenties in good health. The CDR3 nucleotides read TGTGCCAGCAGCTTCGGACTAGCGGGAGTGAGCAATGAGCAGTTCTTC. It translates to CASSFGLAGVSNEQFF.